This T cell receptor (beta chain) emerged from a study of Graves' ophthalmopathy and Graves' hyperthyroidism. Transcripts of RNA were the source for amplifying TCR beta CDR3 regions. The workflow started with a first-round RT-PCR run with HTBI primers and then moved on to a second-round multiplex PCR. TCRdb independently ran MiXCR on the multiplex PCR reads; one entry per CDR3 protein. The table lists 600,000 to 650,000 distinct CDR3 sequences, over 20% of them singletons, with more than 5.5% in the top ten. The CDR3 is 16 residues long. The ends lost 0 bases at V and 1 base at J; junction bases unmatched: 6. This clonotype was seen repeatedly, ten times or more.

V is TRBV12-3 or TRBV12-4 and J is TRBJ2-7; 7 bases map to TRBD2. The receptor was isolated from a woman younger than 30 with stable Graves' hyperthyroidism. Some clones in this sample may be carry-over from other donors' samples. Specimen: peripheral blood. The CDR3 coding sequence is TGTGCCAGCAGTTTAGCGCTTGGCGGGGGTTCCTACGAGCAGTACTTC. It codes for CASSLALGGGSYEQYF.